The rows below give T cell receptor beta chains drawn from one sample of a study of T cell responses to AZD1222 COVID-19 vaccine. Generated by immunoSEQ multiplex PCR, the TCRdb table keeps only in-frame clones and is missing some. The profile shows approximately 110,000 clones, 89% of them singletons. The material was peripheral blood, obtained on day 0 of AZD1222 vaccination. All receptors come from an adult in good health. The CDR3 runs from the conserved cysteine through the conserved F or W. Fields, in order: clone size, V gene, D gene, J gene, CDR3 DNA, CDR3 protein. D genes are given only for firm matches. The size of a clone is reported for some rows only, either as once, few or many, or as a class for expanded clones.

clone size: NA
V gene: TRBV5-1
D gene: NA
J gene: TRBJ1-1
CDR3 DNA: TGCGCCAGCAGCGACCTGAACACTGAAGCTTTCTTT
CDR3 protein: CASSDLNTEAFF

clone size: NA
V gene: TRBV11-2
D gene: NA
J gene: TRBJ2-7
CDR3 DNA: TGTGCCAGCAGCGTTCCATACCCAGCCTACGAGCAGTACTTC
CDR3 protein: CASSVPYPAYEQYF

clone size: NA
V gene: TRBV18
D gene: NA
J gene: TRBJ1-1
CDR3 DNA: TGTGCCAGCTCACCACTCAGTAACACTGAAGCTTTCTTT
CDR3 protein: CASSPLSNTEAFF

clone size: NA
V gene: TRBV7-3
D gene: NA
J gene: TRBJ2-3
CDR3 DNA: TGTGCCAGCAGCTCAGGGGTCCCAGATACGCAGTATTTT
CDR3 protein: CASSSGVPDTQYF

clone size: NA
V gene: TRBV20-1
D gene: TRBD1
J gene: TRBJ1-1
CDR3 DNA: TGCAGTGCTAGGATGACAGGGACGGCTTTCTTT
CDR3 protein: CSARMTGTAFF

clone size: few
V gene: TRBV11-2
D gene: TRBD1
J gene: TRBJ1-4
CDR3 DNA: TGTGCCAGCAGCATAAGACAGGGGGTAGAAAAACTGTTTTTT
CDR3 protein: CASSIRQGVEKLFF

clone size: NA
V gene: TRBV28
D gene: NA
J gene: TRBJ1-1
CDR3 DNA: TGTGCCATCAAAGGGTGGAGGCACTCTGAAGCTTTCTTT
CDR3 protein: CAIKGWRHSEAFF

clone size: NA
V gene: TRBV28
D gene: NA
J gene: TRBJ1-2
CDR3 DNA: TGTGGAATAGGGCAGGGCTTTTCCTATGGCTACACCTTC
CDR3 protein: CGIGQGFSYGYTF

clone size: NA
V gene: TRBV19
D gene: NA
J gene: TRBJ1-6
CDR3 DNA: TGTGCCAGTAGTATTCGGCCTGGGCAGGCTTCGAGCTCCTATAATTCACCCCTCCACTTT
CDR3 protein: CASSIRPGQASSSYNSPLHF

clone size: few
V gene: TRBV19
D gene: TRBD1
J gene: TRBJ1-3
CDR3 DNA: TGTGCCAGTAGTATAAGGGGGCAGAGCTCTGGAAACACCATATATTTT
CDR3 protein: CASSIRGQSSGNTIYF

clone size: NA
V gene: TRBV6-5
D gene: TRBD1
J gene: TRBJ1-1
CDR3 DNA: TGTGCCAGCAGTTACATTAACAGGGGAAGAAGGAACGCTTTCTTT
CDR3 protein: CASSYINRGRRNAFF

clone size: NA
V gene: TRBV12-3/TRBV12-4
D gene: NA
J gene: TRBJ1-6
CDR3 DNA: TGTGCCAGCAGTTTCGACTATTCACCCCTCCACTTT
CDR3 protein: CASSFDYSPLHF

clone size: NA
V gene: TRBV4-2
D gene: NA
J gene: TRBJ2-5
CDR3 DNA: TGTGCCAGCAGCCAAGTGCAGAGACAAGAGACCCAGTACTTC
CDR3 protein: CASSQVQRQETQYF

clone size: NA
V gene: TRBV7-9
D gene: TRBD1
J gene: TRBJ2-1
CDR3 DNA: TGTGCCAGCAGGCCCGGGACAGGTTCCTACAATGAGCAGTTCTTC
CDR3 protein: CASRPGTGSYNEQFF

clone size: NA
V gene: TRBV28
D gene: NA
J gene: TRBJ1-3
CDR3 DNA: TGTGCCAGCAGTCTATCACTCTCTGGAAACACCATATATTTT
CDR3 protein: CASSLSLSGNTIYF

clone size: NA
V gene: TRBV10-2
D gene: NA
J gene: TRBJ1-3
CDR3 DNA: TGCGCCAGCAAGGGGGGCCCAACTGCCGGAAACACCATATATTTT
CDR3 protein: CASKGGPTAGNTIYF

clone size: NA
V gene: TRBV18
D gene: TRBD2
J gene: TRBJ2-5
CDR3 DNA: TGTGCCAGCTCACCAGTAGCGGGAGAAGAGACCCAGTACTTC
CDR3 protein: CASSPVAGEETQYF

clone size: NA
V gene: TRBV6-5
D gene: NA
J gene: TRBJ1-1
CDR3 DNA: TGTGCCAGCAGGGGCGGGGTAGGCATGAACACTGAAGCTTTCTTT
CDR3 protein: CASRGGVGMNTEAFF

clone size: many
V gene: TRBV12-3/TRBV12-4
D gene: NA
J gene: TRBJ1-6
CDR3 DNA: TGTGCCGTCCGCGTCGTAGCAAATTCACCCCTCCACTTT
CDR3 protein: CAVRVVANSPLHF

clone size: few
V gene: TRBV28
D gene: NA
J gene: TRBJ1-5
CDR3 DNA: TGTGCCAGCAGTTTATTTCCGGCCTTTAATCAGCCCCAGCATTTT
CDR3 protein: CASSLFPAFNQPQHF

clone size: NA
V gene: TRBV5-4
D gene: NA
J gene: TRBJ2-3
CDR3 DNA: TGTGCCAGCAGCTTGGTTGGAGATACGCAGTATTTT
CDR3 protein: CASSLVGDTQYF

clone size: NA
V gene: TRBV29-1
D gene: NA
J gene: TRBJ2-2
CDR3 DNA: TGCAGCGACGCGACACCGAACACCGGGGAGCTGTTTTTT
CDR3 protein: CSDATPNTGELFF

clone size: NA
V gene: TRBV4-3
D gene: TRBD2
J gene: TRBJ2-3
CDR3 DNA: TGCGCCAGCAGCCAAAGCTGGCGGGGGTCCAGCACAGATACGCAGTATTTT
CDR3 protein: CASSQSWRGSSTDTQYF

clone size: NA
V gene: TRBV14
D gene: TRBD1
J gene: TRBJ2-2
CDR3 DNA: TGTGCCAGCAGCCAAGAGTTCCGGACAGGGGTCACCGGGGAGCTGTTTTTT
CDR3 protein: CASSQEFRTGVTGELFF

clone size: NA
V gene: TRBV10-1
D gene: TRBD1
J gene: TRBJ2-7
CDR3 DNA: TGCGCCAGCAGTGAGGGGGGTACAGGGGCAACCTACGAGCAGTACTTC
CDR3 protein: CASSEGGTGATYEQYF

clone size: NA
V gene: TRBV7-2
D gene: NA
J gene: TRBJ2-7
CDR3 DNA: TGTGCCAGCCGACCAGGGGGGGCTAGGTACGAGCAGTACTTC
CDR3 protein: CASRPGGARYEQYF

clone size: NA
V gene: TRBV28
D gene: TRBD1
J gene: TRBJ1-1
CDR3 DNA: TGTGCCAGCAGTAATGGACAGGGGGCGTTAGAAACGGCTTTCTTT
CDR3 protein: CASSNGQGALETAFF

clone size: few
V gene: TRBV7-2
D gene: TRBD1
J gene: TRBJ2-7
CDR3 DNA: TGTGCCAGCAGCTTATCTTGGGGACAGCTATACGAGCAGTACTTC
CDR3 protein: CASSLSWGQLYEQYF

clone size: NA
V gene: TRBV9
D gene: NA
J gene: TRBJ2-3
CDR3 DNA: TGTGCCAGCAGCCTGAGATGGGGGGCCGCAGATACGCAGTATTTT
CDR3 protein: CASSLRWGAADTQYF

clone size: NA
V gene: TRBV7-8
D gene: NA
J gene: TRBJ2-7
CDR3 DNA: TGTGCCAGCAGCTTGGACAGTTGGACCTACGAGCAGTACTTC
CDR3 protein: CASSLDSWTYEQYF

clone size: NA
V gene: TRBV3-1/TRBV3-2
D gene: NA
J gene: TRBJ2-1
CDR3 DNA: TGTGCCAGCAGCCAAGCTTATGAGCAGTTCTTC
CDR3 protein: CASSQAYEQFF

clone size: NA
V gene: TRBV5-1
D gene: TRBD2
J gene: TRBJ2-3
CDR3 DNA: TGCGCCAGCAGCTTAAGGACTAGCGGGAGGTTTGTAGATACGCAGTATTTT
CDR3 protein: CASSLRTSGRFVDTQYF

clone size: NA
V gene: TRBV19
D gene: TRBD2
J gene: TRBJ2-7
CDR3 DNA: TGTGCCAGTAGTATCTTTGCGGGAGAAACCTACGAGCAGTACTTC
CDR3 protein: CASSIFAGETYEQYF

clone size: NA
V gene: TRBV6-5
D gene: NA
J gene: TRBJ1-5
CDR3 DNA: TGTGCCAGCAGTAGCGGGGGGGGCAATCAGCCCCAGCATTTT
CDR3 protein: CASSSGGGNQPQHF

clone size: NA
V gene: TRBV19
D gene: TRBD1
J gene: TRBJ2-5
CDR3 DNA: TGTGCCAGTAGTCCCCGACAGGGGGGTAGTTGGACCCAGTACTTC
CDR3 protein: CASSPRQGGSWTQYF

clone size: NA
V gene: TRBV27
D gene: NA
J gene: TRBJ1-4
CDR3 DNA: TGTGCCAGCAAAGGGGCCATTAATGAAAAACTGTTTTTT
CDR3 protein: CASKGAINEKLFF

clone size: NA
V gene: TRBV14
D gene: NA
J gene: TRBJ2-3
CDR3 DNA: TGTGCCAGCAGCCAAGGGCCCGGTGGAACGCAGTATTTT
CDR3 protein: CASSQGPGGTQYF

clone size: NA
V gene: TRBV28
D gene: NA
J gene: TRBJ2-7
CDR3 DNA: TGTGCCAGCCGCCCGGGACTGATATACGAGCAGTACTTC
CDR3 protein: CASRPGLIYEQYF

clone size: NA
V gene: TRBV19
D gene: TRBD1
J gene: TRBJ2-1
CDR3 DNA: TGTGCCAGTAGTACGGGGACAGGGAAATTCGATGAGCAGTTCTTC
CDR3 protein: CASSTGTGKFDEQFF

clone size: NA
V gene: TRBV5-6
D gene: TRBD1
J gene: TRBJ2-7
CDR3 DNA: TGTGCCAGCAGCTTGGGGGGGACAGGGGTCGAGCAGTACTTC
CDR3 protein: CASSLGGTGVEQYF

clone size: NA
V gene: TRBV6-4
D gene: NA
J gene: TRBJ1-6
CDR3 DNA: TGTGCCAGCAGTGACAGGGGGAATTCACCCCTCCACTTT
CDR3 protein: CASSDRGNSPLHF

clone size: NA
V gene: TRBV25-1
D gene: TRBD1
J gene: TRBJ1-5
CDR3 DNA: TGTGCCAGCAGGGGACAGAACAATCAGCCCCAGCATTTT
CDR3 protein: CASRGQNNQPQHF

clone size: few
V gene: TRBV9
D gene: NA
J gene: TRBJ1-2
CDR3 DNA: TGTGCCAGCAGCGTAGGGACCTTGACTAACTATGGCTACACCTTC
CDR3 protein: CASSVGTLTNYGYTF

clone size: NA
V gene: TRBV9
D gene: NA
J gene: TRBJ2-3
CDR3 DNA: TGTGCCAGCAGCGTAGGAGGGTCAGATACGCAGTATTTT
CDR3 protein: CASSVGGSDTQYF

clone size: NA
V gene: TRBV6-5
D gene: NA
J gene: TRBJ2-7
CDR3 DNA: TGTGCCAGCAGTTACTCTAGCTTGCGAGGCTCCTACGAGCAGTACTTC
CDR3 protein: CASSYSSLRGSYEQYF

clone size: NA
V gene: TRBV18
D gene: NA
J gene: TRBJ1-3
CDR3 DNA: TGTGCCAGCTCTTATCCAACAGGGTCTGGAAACACCATATATTTT
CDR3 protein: CASSYPTGSGNTIYF

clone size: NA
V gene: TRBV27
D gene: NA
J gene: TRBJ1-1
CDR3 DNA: TGTGCCAGCAGTTCCAGGGTGGGGACTGAAGCTTTCTTT
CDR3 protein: CASSSRVGTEAFF

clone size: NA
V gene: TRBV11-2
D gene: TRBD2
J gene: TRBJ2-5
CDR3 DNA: TGTGCCAGCAGCTCCGGACTAGAAGAGACCCAGTACTTC
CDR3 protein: CASSSGLEETQYF

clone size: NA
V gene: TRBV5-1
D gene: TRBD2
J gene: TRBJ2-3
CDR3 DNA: TGCGCCAGCAGCCCAGGGACTAGCGGGACCGTACTCACAGATACGCAGTATTTT
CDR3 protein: CASSPGTSGTVLTDTQYF

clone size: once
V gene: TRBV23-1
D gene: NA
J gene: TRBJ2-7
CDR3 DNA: TGCGCCAGCAGCCCGGGCAGGGGCTGGGGCCCCAGCTCCTACGAGCAGTACTTC
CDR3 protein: CASSPGRGWGPSSYEQYF